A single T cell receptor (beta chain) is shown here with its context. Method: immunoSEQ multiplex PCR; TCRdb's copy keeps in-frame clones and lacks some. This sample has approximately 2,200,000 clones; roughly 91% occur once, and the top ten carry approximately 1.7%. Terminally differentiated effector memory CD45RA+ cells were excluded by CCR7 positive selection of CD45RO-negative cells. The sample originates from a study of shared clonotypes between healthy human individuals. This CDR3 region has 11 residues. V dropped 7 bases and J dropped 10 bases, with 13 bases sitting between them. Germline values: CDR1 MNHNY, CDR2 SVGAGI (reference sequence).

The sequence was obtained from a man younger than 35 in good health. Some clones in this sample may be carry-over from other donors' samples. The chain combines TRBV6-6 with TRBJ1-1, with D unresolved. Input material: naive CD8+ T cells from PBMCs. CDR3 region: CASISGKGAFF. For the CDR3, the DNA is TGTGCCAGCATATCGGGGAAAGGAGCTTTCTTT.